Listed below are T cell receptor beta chains from one sample, sequenced in a study of shared clonotypes between healthy human individuals. The table came from immunoSEQ multiplex PCR; TCRdb's copy has only in-frame clones and leaves some out. In the table there are 300,000 to 400,000 clones, around 70% of which are singletons. The sample was memory CD4+ T cells sorted from blood. Every receptor here comes from a man aged 25-40 years in good health. Both conserved end residues are part of each CDR3. The order of the fields is clone size, D gene, J gene, V gene, CDR3 protein, CDR3 DNA. The D gene is left open where the match is weak. Where a row states a size, it is once, few, many or the class of an expanded clone; other rows omit it.

abundance: .; d_gene: TRBD2; j_gene: TRBJ2-2; v_gene: TRBV10-2; CDR3aa: CASRGAGGPTGELFF; CDR3nt: TGCGCCAGCAGAGGAGCGGGAGGGCCTACCGGGGAGCTGTTTTTT
abundance: many; d_gene: .; j_gene: TRBJ2-7; v_gene: TRBV7-8; CDR3aa: CASSFGSNNPFRNEQYF; CDR3nt: TGTGCCAGCAGCTTTGGTTCGAATAACCCTTTTCGAAACGAGCAGTACTTC
abundance: .; d_gene: TRBD2; j_gene: TRBJ2-5; v_gene: TRBV27; CDR3aa: CAIGTSGQETQYF; CDR3nt: TGTGCCATCGGGACTAGCGGCCAAGAGACCCAGTACTTC
abundance: .; d_gene: .; j_gene: TRBJ1-6; v_gene: TRBV18; CDR3aa: CASSPARVNSPLHF; CDR3nt: TGTGCCAGCTCACCCGCCAGGGTTAATTCACCCCTCCACTTT
abundance: .; d_gene: .; j_gene: TRBJ2-7; v_gene: TRBV5-4; CDR3aa: CASSRRASYEQYF; CDR3nt: TGTGCCAGCAGCCGGCGGGCCTCCTACGAGCAGTACTTC
abundance: once; d_gene: .; j_gene: TRBJ2-7; v_gene: TRBV7-2; CDR3aa: CASSVSVSYEQYF; CDR3nt: TGTGCCAGCAGCGTAAGCGTTTCCTACGAGCAGTACTTC
abundance: .; d_gene: TRBD1; j_gene: TRBJ2-1; v_gene: TRBV19; CDR3aa: CASSITGTGGVGEQFF; CDR3nt: TGTGCCAGTAGTATTACCGGGACAGGGGGAGTGGGTGAGCAGTTCTTC
abundance: many; d_gene: .; j_gene: TRBJ1-5; v_gene: TRBV2; CDR3aa: CASSVLEDQPQHF; CDR3nt: TGTGCCAGCAGTGTACTCGAGGACCAGCCCCAGCATTTT
abundance: .; d_gene: .; j_gene: TRBJ2-7; v_gene: TRBV7-8; CDR3aa: CASSLGLSYEQYF; CDR3nt: TGTGCCAGCAGCTTAGGGCTTTCCTACGAGCAGTACTTC
abundance: .; d_gene: .; j_gene: TRBJ1-2; v_gene: TRBV7-2; CDR3aa: CASSFTPGTHYGYTF; CDR3nt: TGTGCCAGCAGCTTCACCCCCGGGACACATTATGGCTACACCTTC
abundance: many; d_gene: .; j_gene: TRBJ2-1; v_gene: TRBV9; CDR3aa: CASSVDRGGRNEQFF; CDR3nt: TGTGCCAGCAGCGTAGATAGGGGAGGTAGGAATGAGCAGTTCTTC
abundance: many; d_gene: .; j_gene: TRBJ2-1; v_gene: TRBV19; CDR3aa: CASSGIGRDEQFF; CDR3nt: TGTGCCAGTAGCGGAATAGGCCGCGATGAGCAGTTCTTC
abundance: .; d_gene: .; j_gene: TRBJ1-1; v_gene: TRBV30; CDR3aa: CAWSVLGSAQGNTEAFF; CDR3nt: TGTGCCTGGAGTGTACTTGGGTCTGCACAGGGGAACACTGAAGCTTTCTTT
abundance: .; d_gene: TRBD2; j_gene: TRBJ2-1; v_gene: TRBV7-9; CDR3aa: CASSPIRTSGRSSANEQFF; CDR3nt: TGTGCCAGCAGCCCAATACGGACTAGCGGGAGATCTTCGGCCAATGAGCAGTTCTTC
abundance: .; d_gene: TRBD2; j_gene: TRBJ2-1; v_gene: TRBV7-2; CDR3aa: CASSRTSGYNEQFF; CDR3nt: TGTGCCAGCAGCCGGACTAGCGGTTACAATGAGCAGTTCTTC
abundance: .; d_gene: .; j_gene: TRBJ2-3; v_gene: TRBV18; CDR3aa: CASSPKLQFDTQYF; CDR3nt: TGTGCCAGCTCCCCTAAACTTCAGTTTGATACGCAGTATTTT
abundance: .; d_gene: TRBD2; j_gene: TRBJ2-3; v_gene: TRBV11-3; CDR3aa: CASSFGTSGDTDTQYF; CDR3nt: TGTGCCAGCAGCTTCGGGACTAGCGGAGACACAGATACGCAGTATTTT
abundance: .; d_gene: TRBD1; j_gene: TRBJ2-3; v_gene: TRBV5-1; CDR3aa: CASSTGQGRMDTQYF; CDR3nt: TGCGCCAGCAGCACCGGACAGGGGAGGATGGATACGCAGTATTTT
abundance: .; d_gene: .; j_gene: TRBJ1-4; v_gene: TRBV2; CDR3aa: CASGRTTNEKLFF; CDR3nt: TGTGCCAGCGGACGGACGACTAATGAAAAACTGTTTTTT
abundance: few; d_gene: .; j_gene: TRBJ1-2; v_gene: TRBV15; CDR3aa: CATSSGIREGYGYTF; CDR3nt: TGTGCCACCAGCAGTGGCATTAGGGAGGGCTATGGCTACACCTTC
abundance: .; d_gene: .; j_gene: TRBJ2-7; v_gene: TRBV1; CDR3aa: CTSSHKDRGYEQYF; CDR3nt: TGCACCAGCAGCCACAAGGACAGAGGTTACGAGCAGTACTTC
abundance: few; d_gene: .; j_gene: TRBJ2-2; v_gene: TRBV11-2; CDR3aa: CASSIEANTGELFF; CDR3nt: TGTGCCAGCAGCATAGAGGCGAACACCGGGGAGCTGTTTTTT
abundance: .; d_gene: TRBD1; j_gene: TRBJ2-7; v_gene: TRBV5-1; CDR3aa: CASSSGTGTYEQYF; CDR3nt: TGCGCCAGCAGCTCCGGGACAGGGACCTACGAGCAGTACTTC
abundance: few; d_gene: TRBD2; j_gene: TRBJ2-1; v_gene: TRBV5-1; CDR3aa: CASSFTGTSGYNEQFF; CDR3nt: TGCGCCAGCAGCTTCACCGGGACTAGCGGTTACAATGAGCAGTTCTTC
abundance: .; d_gene: .; j_gene: TRBJ2-7; v_gene: TRBV18; CDR3aa: CASSQRTLVYEQYF; CDR3nt: TGTGCCAGCTCGCAACGGACCCTCGTCTACGAGCAGTACTTC
abundance: .; d_gene: .; j_gene: TRBJ2-1; v_gene: TRBV30; CDR3aa: CAGGFTYNEQFF; CDR3nt: TGTGCTGGGGGGTTCACCTACAATGAGCAGTTCTTC
abundance: .; d_gene: .; j_gene: TRBJ2-1; v_gene: TRBV11-3; CDR3aa: CASSQSRGDEQFF; CDR3nt: TGTGCCAGCAGTCAATCCCGCGGAGATGAGCAGTTCTTC
abundance: .; d_gene: .; j_gene: TRBJ2-7; v_gene: TRBV5-1; CDR3aa: CASSPEISYEQYF; CDR3nt: TGCGCCAGCAGCCCTGAAATCTCCTACGAGCAGTACTTC
abundance: .; d_gene: .; j_gene: TRBJ2-5; v_gene: TRBV14; CDR3aa: CASSLGLGKEKTQYF; CDR3nt: TGTGCCAGCAGCCTTGGACTCGGTAAAGAGAAGACCCAGTACTTC
abundance: once; d_gene: TRBD2; j_gene: TRBJ2-1; v_gene: TRBV19; CDR3aa: CASSIVPGLAAHNEQFF; CDR3nt: TGTGCCAGTAGTATAGTCCCGGGACTAGCGGCGCACAATGAGCAGTTCTTC
abundance: .; d_gene: TRBD2; j_gene: TRBJ2-1; v_gene: TRBV10-3; CDR3aa: CAISDGTSGNEQFF; CDR3nt: TGTGCCATCAGTGATGGGACTAGCGGGAATGAGCAGTTCTTC
abundance: .; d_gene: .; j_gene: TRBJ2-7; v_gene: TRBV27; CDR3aa: CASSSSGLSYEQYF; CDR3nt: TGTGCCAGCAGTTCAAGCGGGTTGTCCTACGAGCAGTACTTC
abundance: .; d_gene: TRBD1; j_gene: TRBJ1-2; v_gene: TRBV6-6; CDR3aa: CASTTRTGEGYTF; CDR3nt: TGTGCCAGCACCACAAGGACAGGGGAGGGCTACACCTTC
abundance: once; d_gene: .; j_gene: TRBJ1-4; v_gene: TRBV27; CDR3aa: CASSSSASNEKLFF; CDR3nt: TGTGCCAGCAGTTCTTCAGCATCTAATGAAAAACTGTTTTTT
abundance: .; d_gene: .; j_gene: TRBJ2-6; v_gene: TRBV30; CDR3aa: CAWTPGGGANVLTF; CDR3nt: TGTGCCTGGACTCCGGGGGGCGGGGCCAACGTCCTGACTTTC
abundance: .; d_gene: TRBD1; j_gene: TRBJ2-3; v_gene: TRBV11-1; CDR3aa: CASSLQGWGPDTQYF; CDR3nt: TGTGCCAGCAGCCTACAGGGGTGGGGGCCAGATACGCAGTATTTT
abundance: .; d_gene: .; j_gene: TRBJ2-5; v_gene: TRBV6-1; CDR3aa: CASSEAHGEWETQYF; CDR3nt: TGTGCCAGCAGTGAAGCGCACGGGGAATGGGAGACCCAGTACTTC
abundance: .; d_gene: .; j_gene: TRBJ1-5; v_gene: TRBV6-1; CDR3aa: CASSEGLSTSSNQPQHF; CDR3nt: TGTGCCAGCAGTGAAGGTTTATCGACTTCTAGCAATCAGCCCCAGCATTTT
abundance: .; d_gene: TRBD2; j_gene: TRBJ2-1; v_gene: TRBV15; CDR3aa: CATSIPGLAGFNEQFF; CDR3nt: TGTGCCACCAGCATTCCGGGACTAGCGGGTTTCAATGAGCAGTTCTTC
abundance: .; d_gene: .; j_gene: TRBJ1-2; v_gene: TRBV27; CDR3aa: CASSSRDGTNYGYTF; CDR3nt: TGTGCCAGCAGTTCGCGGGACGGCACAAACTATGGCTACACCTTC
abundance: .; d_gene: TRBD2; j_gene: TRBJ2-7; v_gene: TRBV7-2; CDR3aa: CASRTAGVSYEQYF; CDR3nt: TGTGCCAGCAGGACCGCGGGGGTCTCCTACGAGCAGTACTTC
abundance: .; d_gene: .; j_gene: TRBJ2-5; v_gene: TRBV5-1; CDR3aa: CASSWIQGPTYF; CDR3nt: TGCGCCAGCAGCTGGATACAGGGACCCACGTACTTC
abundance: .; d_gene: .; j_gene: TRBJ2-2; v_gene: TRBV18; CDR3aa: CASSPPRPAGRELFF; CDR3nt: TGTGCCAGCTCACCACCGAGACCGGCGGGCCGGGAGCTGTTTTTT
abundance: many; d_gene: TRBD2; j_gene: TRBJ2-3; v_gene: TRBV5-4; CDR3aa: CASSAREGRADTQYF; CDR3nt: TGTGCCAGCAGCGCTCGGGAGGGCCGAGCAGATACGCAGTATTTT
abundance: .; d_gene: .; j_gene: TRBJ2-7; v_gene: TRBV11-2; CDR3aa: CASSLVGSSYEQYF; CDR3nt: TGTGCCAGCAGCTTAGTGGGCAGCTCCTACGAGCAGTACTTC
abundance: .; d_gene: TRBD1; j_gene: TRBJ2-7; v_gene: TRBV15; CDR3aa: CATSSRRHPGQEFYEQYF; CDR3nt: TGTGCCACCAGCAGTAGACGACATCCGGGACAGGAATTCTACGAGCAGTACTTC
abundance: .; d_gene: TRBD1; j_gene: TRBJ2-2; v_gene: TRBV28; CDR3aa: CASSSPYHSRDRGSAGELFF; CDR3nt: TGTGCCAGCAGTTCCCCGTACCATTCCCGGGACAGGGGGTCGGCCGGGGAGCTGTTTTTT
abundance: .; d_gene: .; j_gene: TRBJ2-5; v_gene: TRBV18; CDR3aa: CASSHPRETGTQYF; CDR3nt: TGTGCCAGCTCCCACCCGCGAGAAACCGGGACCCAGTACTTC
abundance: .; d_gene: .; j_gene: TRBJ1-1; v_gene: TRBV20-1; CDR3aa: CSALKHTEAFF; CDR3nt: TGCAGTGCTCTTAAACACACTGAAGCTTTCTTT
abundance: .; d_gene: TRBD2; j_gene: TRBJ2-7; v_gene: TRBV4-1; CDR3aa: CASSPGGLAAYEQYF; CDR3nt: TGCGCCAGCAGTCCTGGGGGACTAGCCGCCTACGAGCAGTACTTC
abundance: .; d_gene: .; j_gene: TRBJ1-2; v_gene: TRBV28; CDR3aa: CASSLQGLLDYGYTF; CDR3nt: TGTGCCAGCAGTTTACAGGGCTTGCTGGACTATGGCTACACCTTC
abundance: .; d_gene: TRBD1; j_gene: TRBJ1-4; v_gene: TRBV23-1; CDR3aa: CASSPPGTGGFPTNEKLFF; CDR3nt: TGCGCCAGCAGTCCTCCCGGGACAGGGGGCTTTCCAACTAATGAAAAACTGTTTTTT